The 19 T cell receptor delta chains listed next were all sequenced from one sample in a study of Vδ1+ human thymocytes. RNA was extracted from the cells and then reverse transcribed. Multiplex PCR used pooled V-gene forward primers and a constant-region reverse primer to amplify CDR3s. TCRdb re-processed the multiplex PCR reads via CATT. The top ten clones hold 0.2% to 0.3% of a sample with about 75,000 delta-chain clones, about 35% of them seen once. Notes on the study in general: Highly polyclonal TRG and TRD repertoires with Gaussian CDR3 length distributions appeared in thymus.

The antigens of these receptors remain unknown. The source material was Vdelta1+ gamma-delta thymocytes from the thymus. Subset noted: FACS-sorted CD3+ TCRalphabeta- TCRVdelta1+ TCRVdelta2- thymocytes. Receptors originate from a boy younger than two who had congenital heart surgery.

This clone occurred a few times. The chain links TRDV1 to TRDJ1, with 8 bases fitting TRDD3. The CDR3 has 18 residues. J was trimmed by 0 bases and V by 2 bases; bases with no gene match: 11. Germline CDR1 TSWWSYY, CDR2 QGS. CDR3 nucleotides: TGTGCTCTTGGGGAAAGGATATGGGGATACCCTTACACCGATAAACTCATCTTT. It translates to CALGERIWGYPYTDKLIF.

The V and J genes are TRDV1 and TRDJ1; D gene uncertain. CDR3 length: 15 residues. Germline CDR1 is TSWWSYY and CDR2 is QGS. V lost 4 bases and J lost 0, with 12 bases in between. CDR3 nucleotides: TGTGCTCTTGGGGTGTATCCGCGTCACACCGATAAACTCATCTTT. Translation gives CALGVYPRHTDKLIF.

In this sample, this clone turned up a few times. The rearrangement joins TRDV1 to TRDJ1; D is perhaps TRDD2 (5 bases). CDR3 length: 19 amino acids. V was shortened by 3 bases and J by 0 bases, with 23 bases between the two germline ends. Germline CDR1 TSWWSYY, CDR2 QGS. The CDR3 sequence is CALGDPSVLVGIHTDKLIF. CDR3 nucleotides: TGTGCTCTTGGGGACCCTTCGGTCCTCGTGGGAATACACACCGATAAACTCATCTTT.

Although no V gene was called, TRDJ1 is the J gene; TRDD3 was called by the table and not checked on the DNA. The CDR3 runs to 12 residues. The CDR3 DNA is TGTTCTGGGGGATACGGAGGCGATAAACTCATCTTT. Its translation is CSGGYGGDKLIF.

The J gene is TRDJ1, the V gene TRDV1; tentative D call: TRDD3 (9 bases). V lost 4 bases and J lost 4, with 37 bases in between. The CDR3 consists of 22 residues. The germline V gene encodes CDR1 TSWWSYY and CDR2 QGS. The CDR3 here is CALGGGSLPRSWGMEKVDKLIF. CDR3 nucleotide sequence: TGTGCTCTTGGGGGCGGGAGCCTTCCTAGGTCCTGGGGGATGGAGAAAGTCGATAAACTCATCTTT.

The chain is built from TRDV1 and TRDJ1; possibly TRDD3 for D (5 bases). CDR3 length: 20 amino acids. CDR1 is TSWWSYY, CDR2 QGS, per germline. Trimming pared 5 bases from V and 1 base from J, leaving 29 bases between. The CDR3 DNA is TGTGCTCTTGGGAACCTCCCTTTTTCCGAGACTGGACAATCCACCGATAAACTCATCTTT. Protein: CALGNLPFSETGQSTDKLIF.

The rearrangement links TRDV1 to TRDJ1; 13 bases match TRDD3. The CDR3 has 26 residues. The V and J ends lost 1 base and 11 bases, in that order; junction bases with no gene match: 40. Germline V gene data show CDR1 as TSWWSYY and CDR2 as QGS. Written as DNA, the CDR3 is TGTGCTCTTGGGGAACGTTACTCCTTCCTACTCCGTACTGGGGGATACGCGGAATCCTTCAGGGGGAAGCTCATCTTT. This encodes CALGERYSFLLRTGGYAESFRGKLIF.

This clone has just a few counts. The gene calls are TRDV1 and TRDJ1; D is ambiguous. This CDR3 comprises 17 residues. The germline V gene has CDR1 TSWWSYY and CDR2 QGS. Trimming shortened V by 1 base and J by 0 bases, and 15 bases separated the two germline ends. CDR3 region: CALGEPNRLRYTDKLIF. CDR3 bases: TGTGCTCTTGGGGAACCCAACCGACTCAGGTACACCGATAAACTCATCTTT.

This clone has a handful of counts. The chain employs TRDV1 and TRDJ1; the D gene is possibly TRDD3 (6 bases). CDR3 length: 19 amino acids. The germline V gene encodes CDR1 TSWWSYY and CDR2 QGS. V lost 3 bases and J lost 5, with 28 bases in between. CDR3 residues: CALGEQLSLGIFVGDKLIF. The CDR3, as DNA: TGTGCTCTTGGGGAGCAACTATCGCTGGGGATTTTCGTTGGGGATAAACTCATCTTT.

This rearrangement joins TRDV1 to TRDJ1, with 9 bases matching TRDD2. Germline loops: CDR1 TSWWSYY, CDR2 QGS. The CDR3 extends over 23 amino acids. V shed 4 bases and J 3 bases; nucleotides not matched to a gene: 30. This chain's CDR3 is CALGGTPSYISYWGPLRADKLIF. In nucleotides, the CDR3 is TGTGCTCTTGGGGGCACCCCTTCCTACATCTCGTACTGGGGTCCCCTACGAGCCGATAAACTCATCTTT.

The chain combines TRDV1 with TRDJ1; 9 nucleotides line up with TRDD3. Germline lookup yields CDR1 TSWWSYY and CDR2 QGS. CDR3 length: 23 amino acids. Trimming removed 4 bases from V and 0 bases from J; junction bases left unmatched: 27. The CDR3 sequence: CALGGVLPLPIQGDTANTDKLIF. In DNA, the CDR3 is TGTGCTCTTGGGGGGGTCCTCCCTCTTCCCATTCAAGGGGATACGGCAAACACCGATAAACTCATCTTT.

Notes on this clone: Other DNA sequences of this sample code for an identical CDR3. The chain employs TRDV1 and TRDJ1, with 8 bases fitting TRDD3. The ends lost 2 bases at V and 5 bases at J; junction bases unmatched: 13. Per the germline V gene, CDR1 is TSWWSYY and CDR2 is QGS. CDR3 length: 17 residues. CDR3 region: CALGEIGGRGIRDKLIF. CDR3 in DNA: TGTGCTCTTGGGGAAATTGGTGGTCGCGGGATACGAGATAAACTCATCTTT.

This sequence joins TRDV1 and TRDJ1; 7 positions agree with TRDD3. CDR3 size: 25 residues. V trimming: 2 bases; J trimming: 0 bases; junction bases outside the gene matches: 33. The germline CDR1 and CDR2 sequences are TSWWSYY and QGS. The CDR3, as DNA: TGTGCTCTTGGGGAAAATAGGTTCGGGTCTACGCGAGATGGGGGAGGCCTATGGTACACCGATAAACTCATCTTT. Translated: CALGENRFGSTRDGGGLWYTDKLIF.

This clone was seen a few times. V is TRDV1 and J is TRDJ1; 8 bases are a match to TRDD3. V was clipped by 2 bases and J by 1 base; unmatched bases: 27. The CDR3 is made up of 23 amino acids. Germline V lookup: CDR1 TSWWSYY, CDR2 QGS. The CDR3 region is CALGEAQGPTFWGTPECTDKLIF. CDR3 bases: TGTGCTCTTGGGGAAGCTCAGGGTCCTACATTCTGGGGGACCCCTGAATGCACCGATAAACTCATCTTT.

This chain connects TRDV1 to TRDJ1; 13 bases line up with TRDD3. CDR1 and CDR2 from the germline V gene are TSWWSYY and QGS. The CDR3 length is 20 residues. V lost 1 base, J lost 4 bases, and 15 bases stayed unmatched. CDR3 sequence reads: CALGEPQGPSTGGYGDKLIF. The CDR3 nucleotides are TGTGCTCTTGGGGAACCCCAGGGCCCTTCTACTGGGGGATACGGCGATAAACTCATCTTT.

This clone came up a few times. The genes are TRDV1 and TRDJ1, with D unclear. The CDR3 contains 15 residues. From germline, CDR1 is TSWWSYY and CDR2 QGS. The V gene lost 4 bases and the J gene lost 0 bases, with 12 bases spanning the gap. CDR3 bases: TGTGCTCTTGGGGGAAGCCGGGCCCACACCGATAAACTCATCTTT. Its translation is CALGGSRAHTDKLIF.

This clone was seen a handful of times. The V call is TRDV1, the J call TRDJ1; 11 positions agree with TRDD3. The CDR3 has 20 residues. In germline, CDR1 is TSWWSYY, CDR2 QGS. V lost 5 bases to trimming and J lost 4 bases; unmatched junction nucleotides: 21. The DNA of the CDR3 is TGTGCTCTTGGGAATTGGAATTCCTATTTTCTGGGGGATACTGTCGATAAACTCATCTTT. This translates into CALGNWNSYFLGDTVDKLIF.

The V gene is TRDV1, the J gene TRDJ1; 8 bases map to TRDD3. The trim removed 0 bases at V and 1 base at J, leaving 25 bases unmatched. The CDR3 is 23 amino acids. The germline V gene encodes CDR1 TSWWSYY and CDR2 QGS. CDR3 in DNA: TGTGCTCTTGGGGAACTACGGGGGGCCTTCCACCGAGGCCTGGGGGACCGCACCGATAAACTCATCTTT. Translation gives CALGELRGAFHRGLGDRTDKLIF.

This clone was seen only a few times. This chain uses TRDV1 with TRDJ1; 9 positions match TRDD3. J gave up 3 bases and V 4 bases, and 12 bases lay outside the gene matches. The CDR3 is 17 amino acids. In germline, CDR1 is TSWWSYY, CDR2 QGS. CDR3: CALGGVIRRGIPDKLIF. DNA for the CDR3: TGTGCTCTTGGGGGTGTGATTCGACGGGGGATACCCGATAAACTCATCTTT.